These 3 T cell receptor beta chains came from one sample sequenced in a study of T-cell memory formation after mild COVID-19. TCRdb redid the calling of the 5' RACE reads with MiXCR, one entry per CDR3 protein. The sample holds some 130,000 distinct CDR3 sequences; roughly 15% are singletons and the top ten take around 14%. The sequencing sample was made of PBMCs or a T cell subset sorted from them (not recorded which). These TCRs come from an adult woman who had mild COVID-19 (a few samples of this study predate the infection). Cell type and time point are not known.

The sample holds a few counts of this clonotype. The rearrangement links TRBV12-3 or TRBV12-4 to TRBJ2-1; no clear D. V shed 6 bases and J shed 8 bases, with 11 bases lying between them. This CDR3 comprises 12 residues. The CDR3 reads CASSRTPYEQFF. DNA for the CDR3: TGTGCCAGCAGCCGGACCCCCTATGAGCAGTTCTTC.

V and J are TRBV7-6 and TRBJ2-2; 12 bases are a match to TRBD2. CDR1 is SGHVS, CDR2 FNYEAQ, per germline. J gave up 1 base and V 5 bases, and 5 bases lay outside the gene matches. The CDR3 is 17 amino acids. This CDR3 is CASSPRLAGENTGELFF. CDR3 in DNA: TGTGCCAGCAGCCCTCGACTAGCGGGGGAGAACACCGGGGAGCTGTTTTTT. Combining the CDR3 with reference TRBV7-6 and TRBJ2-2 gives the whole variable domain GAGVSQSPRYKVTKRGQDVALRCDPISGHVSLYWYRQALGQGPEFLTYFNYEAQQDKSGLPNDRFSAERPEGSISTLTIQRTEQRDSAMYRCASSPRLAGENTGELFFGEGSRLTVL.

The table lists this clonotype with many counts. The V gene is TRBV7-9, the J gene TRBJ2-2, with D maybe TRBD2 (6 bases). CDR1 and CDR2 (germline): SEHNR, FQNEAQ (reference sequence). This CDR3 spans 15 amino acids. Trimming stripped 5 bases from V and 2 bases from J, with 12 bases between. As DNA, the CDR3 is TGTGCCAGCAGCAACCCTAGCGCTAACACCGGGGAGCTGTTTTTT. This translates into CASSNPSANTGELFF.